This passage covers 20 T cell receptor beta chains from one sample sequenced in a study of radiation and T cells in renal cell carcinoma. Data came from immunoSEQ multiplex PCR; TCRdb stores just in-frame clones and leaves some out. This sample yields 95,000 to 150,000 clones, of which about four fifths are seen a single time; under 4% belongs to the top ten. Time point denoted: baseline pretreatment blood. Treatment here: 15 Gy SBRT to primary tumor, nephrectomy 4 weeks later. The input for sequencing was blood, taken from a patient whose treatment included radiotherapy and nephrectomy. The receptors stem from a woman aged 60-70 years with renal cell carcinoma.

This chain links TRBV9 with TRBJ2-3, with D possibly being TRBD1 (6 bases). This CDR3 has 16 residues. The germline V gene encodes CDR1 SGDLS and CDR2 YYNGEE. Trimming pared 2 bases from V and 1 base from J, leaving 14 bases between. The DNA of the CDR3 is TGTGCCAGCAGCGTCCCCCTACAGGGTGGCACAGATACGCAGTATTTT. It codes for CASSVPLQGGTDTQYF.

V and J are TRBV7-3 and TRBJ1-1; D is ambiguous. The germline V and J ends were trimmed by 0 bases and 4 bases, with 12 bases remaining between them. The length of the CDR3 is 15 residues. CDR1 SGHTA and CDR2 FQGTGA come from the germline V gene. CDR3 sequence reads: CASSLTGNGLTEAFF. The CDR3 coding sequence is TGTGCCAGCAGCTTAACGGGTAATGGGCTCACTGAAGCTTTCTTT.

J is TRBJ2-5 and V is TRBV2; D is unresolved. Germline assignment: CDR1 SNHLY and CDR2 FYNNEI. CDR3 length: 14 residues. Trimming cost V 11 bases and J 2 bases, with 18 bases left between them. CDR3 protein: CASSQPAGQETQYF. CDR3 DNA sequence: TGTGCCTCTTCTCAACCCGCAGGACAAGAGACCCAGTACTTC.

The CDR3 here is CASTLRDTFYYTF. The CDR3 coding sequence is TGTGCCAGCACCTTGCGGGACACTTTCTACTACACCTTC. V is TRBV28 and J is TRBJ1-2; perhaps TRBD1 as D (6 bases). The CDR3 has 13 residues. CDR1 is MDHEN and CDR2 is SYDVKM in the germline V gene. V was cut by 7 bases and J by 10 bases, with 19 bases left in between.

The rearrangement links TRBV6-1 to TRBJ1-2, with 7 positions matching TRBD1. This CDR3 is built from 11 residues. V trimming: 8 bases; J trimming: 4 bases; junction bases outside the gene matches: 1. Germline CDR1 MNHNS, CDR2 SASEGT. In DNA form, the CDR3 reads TGTGCCAGCGGGACAGCCTATGGCTACACCTTC. As protein: CASGTAYGYTF.

The V gene is TRBV7-6, the J gene TRBJ2-5; 7 nucleotides line up with TRBD2. V was pared by 1 base and J by 4 bases, with 3 bases of the junction left unmatched. Germline CDR1 SGHVS, CDR2 FNYEAQ. CDR3 length equals 14 residues. As DNA, the CDR3 is TGTGCCAGCAGCTTAGGGCTAGCGGCAGAGACCCAGTACTTC. It encodes CASSLGLAAETQYF.

This sequence joins TRBV19 and TRBJ1-5; D may be TRBD1 (6 bases). The germline V gene has CDR1 LNHDA and CDR2 SQIVND (reference sequence). This CDR3 spans 16 amino acids. V lost 3 bases to trimming and J lost 4 bases, with 16 bases between them. The chain's CDR3 is CASSIRGRQENQPQHF. In nucleotides, the CDR3 is TGTGCCAGTAGTATTCGGGGGCGGCAGGAGAATCAGCCCCAGCATTTT.

The chain couples TRBV27 to TRBJ2-1, with 10 bases identical to TRBD2. Germline CDR1 reads MNHEY; CDR2 reads SMNVEV (reference sequence). This CDR3 region has 17 residues. The V segment lost 8 bases and the J segment 2 bases; nucleotides outside the gene matches: 12. CDR3 sequence reads: CASLGLAGARAYNEQFF. Here the CDR3 DNA reads TGTGCCAGCCTTGGGCTAGCGGGAGCTAGGGCCTACAATGAGCAGTTCTTC.

This chain uses TRBV19 with TRBJ2-5; D possibly corresponds to TRBD1 (5 bases). The CDR3 loop spans 14 amino acids. Germline V gene data show CDR1 as LNHDA and CDR2 as SQIVND (reference sequence). With 6 bases removed from V and 4 bases from J, the gap between germline ends came to 15 bases. The CDR3 region is CASRTTQGVETQYF. The DNA for the CDR3 is TGTGCCAGTAGAACGACCCAGGGTGTAGAGACCCAGTACTTC.

In DNA, the CDR3 is TGTGCCAGCAGCGCCTGGGCGGGGCTCTCCTACAATGAGCAGTTCTTC. Translating gives CASSAWAGLSYNEQFF. The chain employs TRBV5-4 and TRBJ2-1, with D possibly TRBD2 on 6 matching bases. The germline V gene has CDR1 SGHNT and CDR2 YYREEE (reference sequence). V gave up 4 bases and J gave up 0 bases, with 14 bases separating them. The CDR3 spans 16 residues.

The rearrangement links TRBV30 to TRBJ1-2, with D unresolved. Trimming stripped 6 bases from V and 4 bases from J, with 6 bases between. Per the germline V gene, CDR1 is GTSNPN and CDR2 is SVGIG (reference sequence). The CDR3 is 10 amino acids. CDR3 region: CACTAYGYTF. As DNA, the CDR3 is TGTGCCTGTACCGCCTATGGCTACACCTTC.

J is TRBJ1-1 and V is TRBV6-1; D gene unclear. The CDR3 extends over 14 amino acids. The germline gives CDR1 MNHNS, CDR2 SASEGT. V shed 5 bases and J shed 0 bases, with 10 bases lying between them. CDR3 nucleotides: TGTGCCAGCAGTTCTACGTGGGTGAACACTGAAGCTTTCTTT. Its protein is CASSSTWVNTEAFF.

This sequence joins TRBV5-1 and TRBJ1-1, with D possibly TRBD1 on 5 matching bases. Germline CDR1 and CDR2: SGHRS and YFSETQ. Trimming took off 4 bases at V and 8 bases at J, with 21 bases between the two ends. This CDR3 comprises 15 residues. The CDR3 sequence is CASSPGLTQTIEAFF. The CDR3 DNA sequence: TGCGCCAGCAGCCCAGGGCTGACCCAAACAATCGAAGCTTTCTTT. Filled out from reference TRBV5-1 and TRBJ1-1, the complete variable domain reads KAGVTQTPRYLIKTRGQQVTLSCSPISGHRSVSWYQQTPGQGLQFLFEYFSETQRNKGNFPGRFSGRQFSNSRSEMNVSTLELGDSALYLCASSPGLTQTIEAFFGQGTRLTVV.

The chain has TRBV29-1 and TRBJ1-2; no clear D. Germline CDR1 is SQVTM and CDR2 is ANQGSEA. Deletions cut 1 base from V and 2 bases from J, with 11 bases between. The CDR3 sequence is 14 residues long. The CDR3, as DNA: TGCAGCGTTGAAGGCCTCCTTCAAAACTATGGCTACACCTTC. Translated, it gives CSVEGLLQNYGYTF.

This rearrangement joins TRBV7-2 to TRBJ2-2; the match to TRBD2 covers 8 bases. The germline V gene has CDR1 SGHTA and CDR2 FQGNSA. J lost 4 bases, V lost 7 bases, and 17 bases had no gene match. The CDR3 covers 18 residues. The DNA for the CDR3 is TGTGCCAGCATGGCCGGGAGGGCCGGGTGGGGGAGCACCGGGGAGCTGTTTTTT. Its protein is CASMAGRAGWGSTGELFF.

CDR3 DNA: TGTGCCAGCAGTTCCGGGGCCGGCCGGTTCTTC. Translation: CASSSGAGRFF. This chain connects TRBV28 to TRBJ2-1, with D perhaps being TRBD1 or TRBD2 (5 bases each). V was pared by 4 bases and J by 15 bases, with 13 bases between. CDR3 size: 11 residues. From germline, CDR1 is MDHEN and CDR2 SYDVKM.

J is TRBJ2-1 and V is TRBV25-1; either TRBD1 or TRBD2 may supply D (6 bases each). CDR1 is MGHDK, CDR2 SYGVNS, per germline. Trimming left V 3 bases short and J 5 bases short, with 14 bases between. This CDR3 contains 15 residues. The DNA of the CDR3 is TGTGCCAGCAGTGATTGGCGGGACACCAACAATGAGCAGTTCTTC. Amino acids: CASSDWRDTNNEQFF.

This chain uses TRBV4-2 with TRBJ2-3; possibly TRBD1 or TRBD2 for D (5 bases each). This CDR3 is built from 13 residues. Trimming took 5 bases from V and 6 from J, leaving 12 bases between them. Germline CDR1 reads LGHNA; CDR2 reads YNFKEQ. This chain's CDR3 is CASSLGVSDTQYF. Written as DNA, the CDR3 is TGTGCCAGCAGCTTGGGGGTAAGCGATACGCAGTATTTT.

This chain links TRBV27 with TRBJ2-1; D may be TRBD1 (6 bases). V dropped 7 bases and J dropped 5 bases, with 21 bases sitting between them. Germline CDR1 MNHEY, CDR2 SMNVEV (reference sequence). The CDR3 loop spans 16 amino acids. The CDR3 DNA is TGTGCCAGCAATCCCCTCTCTCTGGGGGCGCACAATGAGCAGTTCTTC. It specifies CASNPLSLGAHNEQFF.

This chain links TRBV4-1 with TRBJ1-1; 8 bases line up with TRBD1. Germline V CDR1 and CDR2: MGHRA, YSYEKL. J gave up 7 bases and V 3 bases, and 10 bases lay outside the gene matches. The CDR3 spans 15 residues. This CDR3 reads CASSHPGQGWIEAFF. The CDR3 region has the DNA TGCGCCAGCAGCCACCCCGGACAGGGTTGGATTGAAGCTTTCTTT.